Presented here are 22 T cell receptor beta chains from one specimen sequenced in a study of T cells in Graves' hyperthyroidism and ophthalmopathy. RNA transcripts yielded amplified TCR beta CDR3 regions. The HTBI set primed first-round TCR CDR3 RT-PCR. TCRdb fed the multiplex PCR reads into MiXCR, producing one record per CDR3 protein. The repertoire holds 300,000 to 350,000 distinct CDR3 sequences, with roughly 15% as singletons. Material for sequencing was blood. Receptors were obtained from a man aged 25 to 40 with Graves' hyperthyroidism.

There are many counts of this clonotype. The gene calls are TRBV29-1 and TRBJ2-1, with 9 bases identical to TRBD2. Germline V CDR1 and CDR2: SQVTM, ANQGSEA. The CDR3 has 14 residues. The ends lost 1 base at V and 7 bases at J; junction bases unmatched: 5. The CDR3 loop reads CSVEASGVSNEQFF. The CDR3 DNA is TGCAGCGTTGAAGCTAGCGGGGTCTCGAATGAGCAGTTCTTC.

V and J are TRBV24-1 and TRBJ1-4; D unresolved. The CDR3 has 12 amino acids. Between the trimmed V and J ends, which lost 0 bases and 8 bases, there was a span of 3 bases. The V gene's germline CDR1 is KGHDR and CDR2 SFDVKD. CDR3 region: CATSDLAEKLFF. In DNA form, the CDR3 reads TGTGCCACCAGTGATTTGGCGGAAAAACTGTTTTTT.

In this sample, this clonotype turned up many times. The J gene is TRBJ2-7, the V gene TRBV12-3 or TRBV12-4; possibly TRBD2 for D (5 bases). Trimming left V 6 bases short and J 1 base short, with 13 bases between. The CDR3 totals 14 residues. DNA for the CDR3: TGTGCCAGCAGCACTCACCGGAGGTCCTACGAGCAGTACTTC. Translated, it gives CASSTHRRSYEQYF.

J is TRBJ2-7 and V is TRBV19; unclear D gene. CDR1 LNHDA and CDR2 SQIVND come from the germline V gene (reference sequence). CDR3 length: 13 amino acids. Trimming pared 3 bases from V and 0 bases from J, leaving 6 bases between. The CDR3 sequence: CASSISRSYEQYF. CDR3 coding DNA: TGTGCCAGTAGTATCTCACGCTCCTACGAGCAGTACTTC.

This clonotype has more than one count but fewer than ten. The chain links TRBV6-1 to TRBJ2-1, with TRBD2 identical over 10 bases. The germline V gene encodes CDR1 MNHNS and CDR2 SASEGT. V was pared by 2 bases and J by 9 bases, with 7 bases of the junction left unmatched. CDR3 size: 15 residues. The CDR3 protein is CASSEPLAGETEQFF. The CDR3 DNA sequence: TGTGCCAGCAGTGAACCGCTAGCGGGAGAAACTGAGCAGTTCTTC.

The chain combines TRBV9 with TRBJ2-1; either TRBD1 or TRBD2 may supply D (5 bases each). Germline values: CDR1 SGDLS, CDR2 YYNGEE. The CDR3 loop spans 15 amino acids. Between the trimmed V and J ends, which lost 4 bases and 6 bases, there was a span of 17 bases. The CDR3 nucleotides read TGTGCCAGCAGCTCTTGGGGGACCCTTGGCAATGAGCAGTTCTTC. Its protein is CASSSWGTLGNEQFF.

This clonotype came up a few times. The chain recombines TRBV5-1 with TRBJ2-1; D might be TRBD2 (6 bases). V was cut by 4 bases and J by 7 bases, with 15 bases left in between. Per germline, CDR1 SGHRS and CDR2 YFSETQ. This CDR3 contains 14 residues. The CDR3 protein is CASSGTTSLNEQFF. DNA for the CDR3: TGCGCCAGCAGCGGAACGACTAGTTTGAATGAGCAGTTCTTC.

The chain joins TRBV29-1 to TRBJ2-3; D is tentatively TRBD1 or TRBD2 (6 bases each). Trimming cost V 4 bases and J 6 bases, with 11 bases left between them. The germline V gene encodes CDR1 SQVTM and CDR2 ANQGSEA. CDR3 length equals 12 residues. DNA for the CDR3: TGCAGCGTTGCGGGGGCGGGGGATACGCAGTATTTT. Translating it yields CSVAGAGDTQYF.

The chain recombines TRBV20-1 with TRBJ2-7, with D uncertain. Germline-derived CDR1 and CDR2 are DFQATT and SNEGSKA (reference sequence). The CDR3 sequence is 15 residues long. Trimming removed 1 base from V and 2 bases from J, with 15 bases in between. CDR3 coding DNA: TGCAGTGCTAGAGGCCATACTTCGAAAGCCTACGAGCAGTACTTC. Its translation: CSARGHTSKAYEQYF.

This clonotype was seen many times. The chain employs TRBV20-1 and TRBJ2-1, with 7 bases aligning to TRBD1. CDR3 size: 17 residues. Trimming cost V 1 base and J 6 bases; bases outside gene matches: 15. CDR1 DFQATT and CDR2 SNEGSKA come from the germline V gene (reference sequence). The DNA for the CDR3 is TGCAGTGCTAGAGCTCAAGAGACAGGGTTACGTCCCAATGAGCAGTTCTTC. This gives the protein CSARAQETGLRPNEQFF.

The sample holds many counts of this clonotype. The chain is built from TRBV15 and TRBJ2-5; D is perhaps TRBD2 (6 bases). Germline assignment: CDR1 LNHNV and CDR2 YYDKDF (reference sequence). The CDR3 spans 15 residues. Between the trimmed V and J ends, which lost 2 bases and 5 bases, there was a span of 15 bases. CDR3 amino acids: CATSRNGGIRETQYF. The CDR3 coding sequence is TGTGCCACCAGCAGAAACGGCGGGATCAGGGAGACCCAGTACTTC.

The gene calls are TRBV11-2 and TRBJ2-5; a possible D gene is TRBD2 (6 bases). V lost 6 bases and J lost 5, with 13 bases in between. Germline CDR1 and CDR2: SGHAT and FQNNGV. The length of the CDR3 is 13 residues. The CDR3 DNA follows: TGTGCCAGCAGATTCGGGGGAGAGGAGACCCAGTACTTC. It translates to CASRFGGEETQYF.

The chain has TRBV9 and TRBJ2-7; TRBD2 might be the D (6 bases). Per the germline V gene, CDR1 is SGDLS and CDR2 is YYNGEE. CDR3 length: 15 amino acids. V lost 0 bases and J 6 bases, leaving 16 bases between the germline ends. CDR3 sequence reads: CASSVVGGGGGEQYF. The CDR3 DNA follows: TGTGCCAGCAGCGTAGTGGGGGGAGGAGGAGGCGAGCAGTACTTC.

In this sample, this clonotype turned up a few times. The rearrangement joins TRBV7-2 to TRBJ1-3, with D tentatively TRBD1 (5 bases). This CDR3 is built from 14 residues. V was trimmed by 5 bases and J by 3 bases, leaving 11 bases between them. Germline CDR1 and CDR2: SGHTA and FQGNSA. The CDR3 bases are TGTGCCAGCAGCCACCCCGGGGGTGGAAACACCATATATTTT. This encodes CASSHPGGGNTIYF.

This clonotype showed up many times. V is TRBV20-1 and J is TRBJ2-1; 12 bases align to TRBD2. J gave up 7 bases and V 6 bases, and 10 bases lay outside the gene matches. The CDR3 loop spans 15 amino acids. The germline V gene encodes CDR1 DFQATT and CDR2 SNEGSKA (reference sequence). Here the CDR3 DNA reads TGCAGTGCGCTCCAACTAGCGGGAGGATGGAATGAGCAGTTCTTC. Its translation: CSALQLAGGWNEQFF.

This clonotype has ten or more counts. V and J are TRBV2 and TRBJ2-7; TRBD2 is a possible D gene (5 bases). The CDR3 consists of 15 residues. Germline V gene lookup returns CDR1 SNHLY and CDR2 FYNNEI. V lost 2 bases, J lost 3 bases, and 14 bases lay in between. The CDR3 protein is CASSETPYRGYEQYF. The CDR3 DNA is TGTGCCAGCAGTGAAACCCCCTATCGGGGCTACGAGCAGTACTTC.

This clonotype has only a few counts. V and J are TRBV12-3 or TRBV12-4 and TRBJ1-2; D uncertain. The CDR3 consists of 15 residues. V gave up 7 bases and J gave up 1 base, with 16 bases separating them. DNA for the CDR3: TGTGCCAGCACCACTCAGATTTGGGGTAACTATGGCTACACCTTC. Protein product: CASTTQIWGNYGYTF.

This clonotype was counted many times. The chain joins TRBV5-1 to TRBJ1-4; the D gene is possibly TRBD1 (6 bases). Germline V gene sequence: CDR1 SGHRS, CDR2 YFSETQ. This CDR3 region has 14 residues. Trimming took 4 bases from V and 6 from J, leaving 13 bases between them. The CDR3 nucleotides are TGCGCCAGCAGCCTACAGGGTCGGGATGAAAAACTGTTTTTT. It encodes CASSLQGRDEKLFF. The full variable domain, in which reference TRBV5-1 and TRBJ1-4 provide the parts outside the CDR3, is KAGVTQTPRYLIKTRGQQVTLSCSPISGHRSVSWYQQTPGQGLQFLFEYFSETQRNKGNFPGRFSGRQFSNSRSEMNVSTLELGDSALYLCASSLQGRDEKLFFGSGTQLSVL.

The chain couples TRBV6-9 to TRBJ1-3; D call uncertain. CDR3 length: 11 residues. The V end lost 10 bases, the J end lost 6 bases, and 10 bases lay between the germline ends. Germline CDR1 MNHGY, CDR2 SVAAGI. The CDR3 sequence is CATTWSNTIYF. Written as DNA, the CDR3 is TGTGCCACCACTTGGTCAAACACCATATATTTT.

This chain links TRBV19 with TRBJ2-7; unclear D gene. The CDR3 runs 12 residues. CDR1 is LNHDA and CDR2 is SQIVND in the germline V gene (reference sequence). Trimming left V 1 base short and J 6 bases short, with 7 bases between. The CDR3 loop reads CASSIGQSEQYF. The CDR3 DNA follows: TGTGCCAGTAGTATAGGCCAGTCCGAGCAGTACTTC.

This clonotype was detected many times. The chain has TRBV28 and TRBJ1-1, with no clear D. This CDR3 spans 11 amino acids. Germline CDR1 reads MDHEN; CDR2 reads SYDVKM. The V end was cut by 1 base, the J end by 7 bases, with 4 bases between. The CDR3, as DNA: TGTGCCAGCAGTTTATATCATGAAGCTTTCTTT. It is translated as CASSLYHEAFF.

This clonotype was picked up a small number of times. The final CDR3 position lacks the conserved phenylalanine or tryptophan, pointing to a likely read error. The chain is built from TRBV7-9 and TRBJ1-2; TRBD1 might be the D (5 bases). Germline CDR1 is SEHNR and CDR2 is FQNEAQ (reference sequence). Deletions cut 5 bases from V and 0 bases from J, with 16 bases between. CDR3 size: 16 residues. The CDR3 loop reads CASSQAGVLANYGYTS. The CDR3 nucleotides are TGTGCCAGCAGCCAAGCGGGGGTCCTAGCTAACTATGGCTACACCTCC.